These 7 T cell receptor beta chains were sequenced from one sample in a study of a mutant IDH1 vaccine in newly diagnosed glioma. Assay: immunoSEQ multiplex PCR; the TCRdb copy retains only in-frame clones and omits some. The table lists roughly 52,000 clones, approximately 80% of them singletons. Described time point: week 35, safety follow-up. A single vaccine dose contained 300 ug of mutant IDH1 20-mer peptide, and topical imiquimod was used with it. Antigens for these TCRs are unknown. Sequenced here: PBMCs, sampled from a glioma patient whose treatment included an IDH1 peptide vaccine. The receptors shown here come from a man in his forties with glioma.

The J gene is TRBJ2-2, the V gene TRBV5-1; 8 positions match TRBD2. V was clipped by 3 bases and J by 3 bases; unmatched bases: 7. In germline, CDR1 is SGHRS, CDR2 YFSETQ. This CDR3 is 16 amino acids long. CDR3: CASSSREGQDTGELFF. The CDR3 region has the DNA TGCGCCAGCAGCTCCCGGGAGGGCCAAGACACCGGGGAGCTGTTTTTT.

The CDR3 reads CASSVEGDISYGYTF. In DNA, the CDR3 is TGTGCCAGCAGCGTAGAAGGGGACATATCCTATGGCTACACCTTC. The J gene is TRBJ1-2, the V gene TRBV9; TRBD1 is a possible D gene (6 bases). The germline gives CDR1 SGDLS, CDR2 YYNGEE. This CDR3 spans 15 amino acids. Trimming removed 0 bases at V and 4 bases at J, with 13 bases between.

The V and J genes are TRBV10-2 and TRBJ2-2; 8 bases match TRBD2. Unmatched junction bases numbered 11, after V lost 6 bases and J lost 5 bases. This CDR3 spans 16 amino acids. Germline assignment: CDR1 WSHSY and CDR2 SAAADI. The CDR3 DNA follows: TGCGCCAGCAGGCGGTCCGCGGGAGGTAGAACCGGGGAGCTGTTTTTT. This codes for CASRRSAGGRTGELFF.

The chain carries TRBV7-9 and TRBJ2-6; 11 bases map to TRBD1. Germline V gene data show CDR1 as SEHNR and CDR2 as FQNEAQ (reference sequence). Trimming cost V 5 bases and J 4 bases; bases outside gene matches: 10. The CDR3 contains 18 residues. The DNA of the CDR3 is TGTGCCAGCAGCCCGCGGACAGGGGGCGGGTCCGGGGCCAACGTCCTGACTTTC. It is translated as CASSPRTGGGSGANVLTF. The whole variable domain, remainder taken from reference TRBV7-9 and TRBJ2-6, is DTGVSQNPRHKITKRGQNVTFRCDPISEHNRLYWYRQTLGQGPEFLTYFQNEAQLEKSRLLSDRFSAERPKGSFSTLEIQRTEQGDSAMYLCASSPRTGGGSGANVLTFGAGSRLTVL.

V usage is TRBV5-6 and J usage is TRBJ1-2, with D tentatively TRBD1 (5 bases). V lost 4 bases and J lost 5, with 21 bases in between. CDR1 is SGHDT, CDR2 YYEEEE, per germline. This CDR3 spans 16 amino acids. The CDR3 DNA reads as TGTGCCAGCAGCCAAATCGGGGGAGGGGTACGGTATGGCTACACCTTC. Translating it yields CASSQIGGGVRYGYTF.

The J gene is TRBJ2-3, the V gene TRBV2; TRBD2 matches at 8 bases. Germline V gene lookup returns CDR1 SNHLY and CDR2 FYNNEI. Losses at the gene ends were 7 bases for V and 2 bases for J; bases not matched to a gene: 11. CDR3 size: 16 residues. This chain's CDR3 is CASIPGTSGLTDTQYF. CDR3 sequence (DNA): TGTGCCAGCATTCCGGGGACTAGTGGGCTCACAGATACGCAGTATTTT.

CDR3 in amino acids: CASNQNINEKLFF. The CDR3 DNA reads TGTGCCAGCAATCAAAACATTAATGAAAAACTGTTTTTT. The chain uses TRBV6-1 and TRBJ1-4; D not certain. From germline, CDR1 is MNHNS and CDR2 SASEGT. This CDR3 is 13 amino acids long. The V gene lost 7 bases and the J gene lost 4 bases, with 10 bases spanning the gap.